This T cell receptor (beta chain) was recovered during a study of PD-1 blockade in classical Hodgkin lymphoma. Study as a whole: Nivolumab 3 mg/kg was given intravenously every 2 weeks. Regarding the study as a whole: At C4D1, TCR diversity had climbed significantly for CD4+ cells, though not for CD8+ cells. Baseline diversity resembling that of newly diagnosed patients was seen in complete responders.

The CDR3 totals 17 residues. After removal of 1 base from V and 0 bases from J, the junction contained 5 bases not matched to a gene. From germline, CDR1 is SGHKS and CDR2 YYEKEE (reference sequence). Stated time point: cycle 4 day 1 (C4D1), after 6 weeks of nivolumab. All patients relapsed after autologous stem cell transplantation, and brentuximab vedotin exposure varied. Assay used: immunoSEQ multiplex PCR; TCRdb lists only in-frame clones, some missing. The top ten clones hold less than 20% of a sample with tens of thousands of clones, around 80% of them seen once. In regard to this clone: Its matching antigen is unknown.

The rearrangement links TRBV5-5 to TRBJ2-7; the match to TRBD2 covers 12 bases. This clonotype was sampled from a human donor with classical Hodgkin lymphoma. The specimen was peripheral blood mononuclear cells (PBMCs), collected before the fourth cycle of nivolumab. The CDR3 DNA reads TGTGCCAGCAGCTTGTCACTAGCGGGGGGTTCCTCCTACGAGCAGTACTTC. As protein: CASSLSLAGGSSYEQYF. The variable domain in full, with the rest retrieved from reference TRBV5-5 and TRBJ2-7, is DAGVTQSPTHLIKTRGQQVTLRCSPISGHKSVSWYQQVLGQGPQFIFQYYEKEERGRGNFPDRFSARQFPNYSSELNVNALLLGDSALYLCASSLSLAGGSSYEQYFGPGTRLTVT.